This note documents a single TCR beta chain sequence. Its target is not known. 60 Vbeta and 13 Jbeta primers were used in PCR. Profiling relied on immunoSEQ multiplex PCR, and the TCRdb table lists in-frame clones only, not all of them. The sample records fewer than 150,000 clones, over 60% being singletons. The source of the sample is a study of cytomegalovirus exposure and HLA in healthy donors. The J segment lost 4 bases and the V segment lost 0 bases, leaving 6 bases of the junction unmatched. Germline V gives CDR1 SGDLS, CDR2 YYNGEE. This CDR3 comprises 15 residues. Overall study results and limits: In a later analysis, a genetic analysis reported fewer productive-TCR N-insertions in an Asian-associated ancestry cluster than the cohort average.

The TCR was taken from a woman between 50 and 59 years old in good health and CMV-seronegative. The sample taken for sequencing was PBMCs. The chain has TRBV9 and TRBJ1-1; TRBD1 aligns across 7 bases. The CDR3 is CASSVGSRGSTEAFF. CDR3 sequence (DNA): TGTGCCAGCAGCGTAGGTTCCAGGGGGTCCACTGAAGCTTTCTTT.